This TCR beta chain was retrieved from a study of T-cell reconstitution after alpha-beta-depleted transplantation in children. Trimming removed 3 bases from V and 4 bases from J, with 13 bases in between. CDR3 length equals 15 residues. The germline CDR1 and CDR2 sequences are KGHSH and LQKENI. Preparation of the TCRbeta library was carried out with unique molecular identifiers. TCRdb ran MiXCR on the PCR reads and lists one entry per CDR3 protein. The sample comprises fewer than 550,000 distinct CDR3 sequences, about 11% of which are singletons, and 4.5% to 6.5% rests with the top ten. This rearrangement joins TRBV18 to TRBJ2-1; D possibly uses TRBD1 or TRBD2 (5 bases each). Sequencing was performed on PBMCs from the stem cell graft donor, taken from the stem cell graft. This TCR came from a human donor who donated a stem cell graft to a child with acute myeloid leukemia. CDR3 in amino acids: CASSPPGTHYNEQFF. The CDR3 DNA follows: TGTGCCAGCTCACCCCCAGGGACCCATTACAATGAGCAGTTCTTC.